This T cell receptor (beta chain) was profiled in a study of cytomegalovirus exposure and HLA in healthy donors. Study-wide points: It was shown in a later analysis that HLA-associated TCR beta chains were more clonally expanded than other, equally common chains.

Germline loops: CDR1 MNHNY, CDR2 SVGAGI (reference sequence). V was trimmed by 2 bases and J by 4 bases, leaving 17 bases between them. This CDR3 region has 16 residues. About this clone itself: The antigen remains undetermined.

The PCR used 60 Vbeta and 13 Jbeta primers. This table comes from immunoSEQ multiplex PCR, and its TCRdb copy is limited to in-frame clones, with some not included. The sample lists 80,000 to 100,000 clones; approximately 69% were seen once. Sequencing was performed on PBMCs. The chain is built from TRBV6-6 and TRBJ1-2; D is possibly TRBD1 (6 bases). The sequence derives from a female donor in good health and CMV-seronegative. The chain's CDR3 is CASSYGGPGEGYGYTF. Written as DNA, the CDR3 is TGTGCCAGCAGTTACGGAGGCCCAGGGGAGGGCTATGGCTACACCTTC.